This T cell receptor beta chain was profiled in a study of OX40 agonist ivuxolimab in advanced cancers. In the study overall: The costimulatory receptor OX40 (CD134) was targeted by ivuxolimab, a fully human IgG2 agonistic monoclonal antibody. Intravenous ivuxolimab was administered to patients every 2 weeks at six dose levels: 0.01, 0.1, 0.3, 1.5, 3 and 10 mg/kg. Of the roughly 51 dose-escalation patients, hepatocellular carcinoma was present in about 20, melanoma in around 15, renal cell carcinoma in 9 and head and neck cancer in 9. In the dose-escalation cohort, around four fifths of patients were male, and the mean age was around 60 years, with a range of 23 to 79. Patients were allowed to have had prior anti-PD-1, anti-PD-L1 or anti-CTLA-4 therapy, and around two fifths of the dose-escalation patients had been treated with checkpoint inhibitors. Partial responses occurred in three dose-escalation patients, of whom one had hepatocellular carcinoma and two had cutaneous melanoma. The purpose of peripheral TCRbeta sequencing was to test whether ivuxolimab changed TCR sequence diversity and led to clonal T-cell expansion. The paper describes the monotherapy dose-escalation part (N of about 47 patients) of the phase I trial of ivuxolimab. The paper as a whole reports these results and caveats: After ivuxolimab, more expanded clones were found on average in CD8+ T cells than in CD4+ T cells. In partial responders in the 0.1-3.0 mg/kg groups, normalized peripheral clonal expansion was found to be among the lowest, especially among CD8+ T cells. Low levels of normalized T-cell clonal expansion were also seen in some nonresponding patients. The antigen specificity of the clonally expanded peripheral T cells was not determined. At doses of 0.1 to 3.0 mg/kg, clonal expansion of both CD4+ and CD8+ blood T cells was observed from baseline to week 6.

Patients with autoimmune disease history or receiving systemic immunosuppression were excluded from the trial. Peripheral blood for TCR sequencing was collected from all dose cohorts at baseline, on cycle 4 day 1, and on cycle 7 day 1. Samples came from an open-label, multicenter, first-in-human phase I dose-escalation trial of ivuxolimab. Adults with locally advanced or metastatic melanoma, renal cell carcinoma, hepatocellular carcinoma or head and neck squamous cell carcinoma were enrolled in the trial. Before TCR sequencing, CD4+ T cells and CD8+ T cells from peripheral blood were sorted into separate populations. To sequence the TCRbeta CDR3 region, genomic DNA was isolated from the sorted cells. TCRbeta CDR3 regions were sequenced using the immunoSEQ Assay. Here the immuneACCESS table is served through TCRdb, limited to in-frame sequences with V and J called. Missing clones are a known gap in these copies; in checked studies unresolved V genes cover under half, and the rest lacks a known reason. This sample comprises some 30,000 clones, 70% to 85% of them detected only once. Approximately 25% of the sample is held by the ten biggest clonotypes.

Comments on this clone: Its antigen remains undetermined. Per-nucleotide qualities are absent, and no much larger clonotype sits a single base away.

The sequences come from CD4+ or CD8+ T cells sorted from blood, collected in a trial of the OX40 agonist ivuxolimab. The sequence came from an adult with an advanced solid tumor such as melanoma, head and neck, liver or kidney cancer.

The base sequence is TGCGCCGGACGTGGACAGCGGGAGTCAAACACAGATACGCAGTATTTT. Translated, it reads CAGRGQRESNTDTQYF. The sequence links TRBV10-1 to TRBJ2-3; the central 8 bases match TRBD2. Trimming leaves V shorter by 11 bases and J shorter by 2 bases, with the junction holding 15 bases beyond the gene matches. In the germline V gene (reference sequence), CDR1 corresponds to WNHNN and CDR2 to SYGVQD. The CDR3 runs 16 residues from the cysteine to the phenylalanine. Solely the CDR3 DNA is kept, with 48 bases framed from the first base.